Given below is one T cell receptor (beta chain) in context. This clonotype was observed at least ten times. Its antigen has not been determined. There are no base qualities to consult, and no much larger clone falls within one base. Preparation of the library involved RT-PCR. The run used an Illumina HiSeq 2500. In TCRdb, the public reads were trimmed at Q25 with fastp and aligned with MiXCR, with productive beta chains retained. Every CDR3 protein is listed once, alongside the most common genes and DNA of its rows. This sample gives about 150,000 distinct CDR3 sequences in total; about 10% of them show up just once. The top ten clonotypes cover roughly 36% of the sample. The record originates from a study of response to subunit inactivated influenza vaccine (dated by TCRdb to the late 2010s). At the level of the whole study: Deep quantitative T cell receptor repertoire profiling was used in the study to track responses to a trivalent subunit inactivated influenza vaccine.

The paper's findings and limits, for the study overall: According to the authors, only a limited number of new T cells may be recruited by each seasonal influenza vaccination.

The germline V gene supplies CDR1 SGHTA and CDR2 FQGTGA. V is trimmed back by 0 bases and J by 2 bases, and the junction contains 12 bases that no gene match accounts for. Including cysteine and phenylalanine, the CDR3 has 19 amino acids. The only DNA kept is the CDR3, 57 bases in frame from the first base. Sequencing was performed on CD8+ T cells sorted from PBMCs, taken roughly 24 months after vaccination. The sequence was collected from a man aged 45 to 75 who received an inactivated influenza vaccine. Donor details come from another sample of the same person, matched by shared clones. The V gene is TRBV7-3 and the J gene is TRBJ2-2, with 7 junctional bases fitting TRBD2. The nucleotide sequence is TGTGCCAGCAGCTTAACGCCAACCGTAAGCGGGACTAACACCGGGGAGCTGTTTTTT. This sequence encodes CASSLTPTVSGTNTGELFF.